Sequencing of this T cell receptor (beta chain) was carried out in a study of blood T cell repertoires in COVID-19. The CDR3 runs to 14 residues. Trimming stripped 6 bases from V and 0 bases from J, with 12 bases between. From germline, CDR1 is MNHEY and CDR2 SVGAGI. Assay: immunoSEQ multiplex PCR; the TCRdb copy retains only in-frame clones and omits some. The data show approximately 280,000 clones, about 89% seen once. The TCR sequence derives from a man aged 40-55 years with acute or convalescent COVID-19. The sequenced sample was peripheral blood. This sequence joins TRBV6-5 and TRBJ2-7, with a possible D match to TRBD2 (6 bases). CDR3 sequence reads: CASRGPGLSYEQYF. CDR3 coding DNA: TGTGCCAGCAGGGGTCCGGGACTCTCCTACGAGCAGTACTTC.